These 32 T cell receptor beta chains originate from one sample sequenced in a study of OX40 agonist ivuxolimab in advanced cancers. The data were produced by immunoSEQ multiplex PCR, yet TCRdb's version contains in-frame clones alone and is incomplete. The table shows tens of thousands of clones, with roughly 88% occurring only once. Source: CD4+ or CD8+ T cells sorted from blood, taken in a trial of the OX40 agonist ivuxolimab. All receptors derive from an adult with an advanced solid tumor such as melanoma, head and neck, liver or kidney cancer.

This chain joins TRBV11-2 and TRBJ2-1, with TRBD2 matching 9 bases. Trimming at V came to 5 bases and at J to 4 bases, leaving 3 bases not matched to a gene. The CDR3 loop spans 14 amino acids. The V gene's germline CDR1 is SGHAT and CDR2 FQNNGV. The CDR3 sequence: CASSLRGGYNEQFF. The CDR3 nucleotides are TGTGCCAGCAGCCTGCGGGGGGGATACAATGAGCAGTTCTTC.

This CDR3 is CASSHGALQLFF. CDR3 in DNA: TGTGCCAGCAGCCATGGGGCTCTTCAACTGTTTTTT. V is TRBV14 and J is TRBJ1-4; possible D gene TRBD1, 5 bases. Trimming left V 3 bases short and J 12 bases short, with 11 bases between. This CDR3 spans 12 amino acids. Germline loops: CDR1 SGHDN, CDR2 FVKESK. Looking up the rest from reference TRBV14 and TRBJ1-4 gives the full variable domain: EAGVTQFPSHSVIEKGQTVTLRCDPISGHDNLYWYRRVMGKEIKFLLHFVKESKQDESGMPNNRFLAERTGGTYSTLKVQPAELEDSGVYFCASSHGALQLFFGSGTQLSVL.

This sequence joins TRBV6-4 and TRBJ2-1; 8 bases are shared with TRBD2. J gave up 3 bases and V 0 bases, and 7 bases lay outside the gene matches. The length of the CDR3 is 17 residues. Per germline, CDR1 MRHNA and CDR2 SNTAGT. In DNA form, the CDR3 reads TGTGCCAGCAGTGACTCAGCGACTAGCGTAAGCTACAATGAGCAGTTCTTC. It is translated as CASSDSATSVSYNEQFF.

The rearrangement joins TRBV7-2 to TRBJ2-1; 8 bases line up with TRBD2. Germline CDR1 is SGHTA and CDR2 is FQGNSA. The V segment lost 1 base and the J segment 7 bases; nucleotides outside the gene matches: 6. The CDR3 is made up of 15 amino acids. The chain's CDR3 is CASSLDGGGQNEQFF. As DNA, the CDR3 is TGTGCCAGCAGCTTAGACGGCGGGGGGCAAAATGAGCAGTTCTTC.

This chain connects TRBV7-9 to TRBJ2-1; D is ambiguous. Germline assignment: CDR1 SEHNR and CDR2 FQNEAQ (reference sequence). V was clipped by 1 base and J by 3 bases, with 13 bases between them. This CDR3 is built from 16 residues. The CDR3 bases are TGTGCCAGCAGCTTAGTTTCTACCCTGCGCTACAATGAGCAGTTCTTC. This sequence encodes CASSLVSTLRYNEQFF.

This rearrangement joins TRBV6-5 to TRBJ2-2; D is uncertain. The CDR3 loop spans 16 amino acids. V gave up 3 bases and J gave up 5 bases, with 16 bases separating them. Per the germline V gene, CDR1 is MNHEY and CDR2 is SVGAGI. Here the CDR3 reads CASSYPAPGNTGELFF. The CDR3 DNA follows: TGTGCCAGCAGTTATCCGGCGCCAGGAAATACCGGGGAGCTGTTTTTT.

Concerning this clone: This sample includes further DNA sequences coding for the same CDR3. The chain has TRBV5-1 and TRBJ2-5; the match to TRBD1 covers 7 bases. The CDR3 loop spans 13 amino acids. The trim removed 4 bases at V and 4 bases at J, leaving 4 bases unmatched. Germline V gene data show CDR1 as SGHRS and CDR2 as YFSETQ. The chain's CDR3 is CASSLTGAETQYF. CDR3 bases: TGCGCCAGCAGCCTCACAGGGGCAGAGACCCAGTACTTC.

The CDR3 loop reads CATRGGQGGFGETQYF. Written as DNA, the CDR3 is TGTGCCACACGTGGAGGACAGGGCGGATTTGGGGAGACCCAGTACTTC. The chain carries TRBV27 and TRBJ2-5, with 8 bases lining up with TRBD1. The germline CDR1 and CDR2 sequences are MNHEY and SMNVEV (reference sequence). The CDR3 runs to 16 residues. V was clipped by 10 bases and J by 5 bases; unmatched bases: 18.

The chain couples TRBV4-2 to TRBJ2-5; no firm D call. Judging by the DNA end, TRBJ2-7 fits better; the J call may be wrong. CDR1 is LGHNA, CDR2 YNFKEQ, per germline. The CDR3 sequence is 16 residues long. Written as DNA, the CDR3 is TGTGCCAGCAGCCAACTTACGGTTCACGCGACCTACGAGCAGTACTTC. Translated: CASSQLTVHATYEQYF.

V and J are TRBV7-2 and TRBJ2-5; D uncertain. CDR1 SGHTA and CDR2 FQGNSA come from the germline V gene. The CDR3 covers 12 residues. Trimming shortened V by 5 bases and J by 0 bases, and 4 bases separated the two germline ends. CDR3 residues: CASSRYQETQYF. CDR3 coding DNA: TGTGCCAGCAGCCGGTACCAAGAGACCCAGTACTTC.

CDR3: CASSDSGNTIYF. DNA of the CDR3: TGTGCCAGCAGCGACTCTGGAAACACCATATATTTT. The chain has TRBV7-2 and TRBJ1-3; D is unresolved. This CDR3 spans 12 amino acids. The germline gives CDR1 SGHTA, CDR2 FQGNSA. V was cut by 5 bases and J by 0 bases, with 2 bases left in between.

This clone showed up just a few times. The chain employs TRBV29-1 and TRBJ1-5; maybe TRBD1 (5 bases). The V gene's germline CDR1 is SQVTM and CDR2 ANQGSEA. This CDR3 spans 13 amino acids. V lost 3 bases to trimming and J lost 0 bases, with 6 bases between them. The CDR3 sequence is CSVEGHSNQPQHF. The CDR3 DNA reads TGCAGCGTTGAGGGGCATAGCAATCAGCCCCAGCATTTT.

J is TRBJ2-3 and V is TRBV7-2; unclear D gene. V was clipped by 1 base and J by 6 bases, with 11 bases between them. Germline V gene data show CDR1 as SGHTA and CDR2 as FQGNSA. CDR3 length equals 14 residues. The CDR3 sequence: CASSLGLASDTQYF. The CDR3 region has the DNA TGTGCCAGCAGCTTAGGACTCGCCTCCGATACGCAGTATTTT.

The V and J genes are TRBV10-3 and TRBJ1-1; maybe TRBD1 (5 bases). The CDR3 loop spans 12 amino acids. With 7 bases removed from V and 5 bases from J, the gap between germline ends came to 11 bases. In germline, CDR1 is ENHRY, CDR2 SYGVKD. Here the CDR3 reads CAINQGGTEAFF. The CDR3, as DNA: TGTGCCATCAACCAGGGAGGTACTGAAGCTTTCTTT.

In its sample, this clone was seen once. J is TRBJ1-2 and V is TRBV7-9; D is possibly TRBD1 (6 bases). The CDR3 spans 15 residues. Between the trimmed V and J ends, which lost 1 base and 6 bases, there was a span of 15 bases. CDR1 is SEHNR, CDR2 FQNEAQ, per germline (reference sequence). CDR3 nucleotides: TGTGCCAGCAGCTTAGGCCACAGGGATAGCAATGGCTACACCTTC. This gives the protein CASSLGHRDSNGYTF.

The gene calls are TRBV6-1 and TRBJ1-5; a possible D gene is TRBD1 (5 bases). Germline V gives CDR1 MNHNS, CDR2 SASEGT. V lost 6 bases, J lost 6 bases, and 18 bases lay in between. The CDR3 is 15 amino acids. The CDR3 nucleotides are TGTGCCAGCAGCCCCACCGTGACAGTTACTCAGCCCCAGCATTTT. It codes for CASSPTVTVTQPQHF.

This clone was seen a few times. This rearrangement joins TRBV14 to TRBJ2-1; D call uncertain. V lost 3 bases, J lost 8 bases, and 20 bases lay in between. The CDR3 contains 16 residues. Per germline, CDR1 SGHDN and CDR2 FVKESK. The CDR3 DNA follows: TGTGCCAGCAGCCATCGATACGACTGGAGAGGTGATGAGCAGTTCTTC. This translates into CASSHRYDWRGDEQFF.

The chain recombines TRBV11-2 with TRBJ1-5, with D tentatively TRBD1 (5 bases). V was shortened by 4 bases and J by 5 bases, with 9 bases between the two germline ends. This CDR3 region has 13 residues. Germline CDR1 SGHAT, CDR2 FQNNGV. Here the CDR3 DNA reads TGTGCCAGCAGCTGGGGCACCGATCAGCCCCAGCATTTT. Its translation: CASSWGTDQPQHF.

This sequence joins TRBV11-2 and TRBJ1-4, with D possibly matching TRBD1 (5 bases). CDR1 and CDR2 (germline): SGHAT, FQNNGV. The V and J ends lost 1 base and 8 bases respectively, with 11 bases between them. The CDR3 is made up of 14 amino acids. The CDR3 reads CASSLAGRWEKLFF. The DNA for the CDR3 is TGTGCCAGCAGCTTAGCAGGGCGCTGGGAAAAACTGTTTTTT.

This rearrangement joins TRBV7-2 to TRBJ2-6; tentative D call: TRBD2 (5 bases). V was clipped by 3 bases and J by 1 base, with 7 bases between them. This CDR3 contains 15 residues. Germline values: CDR1 SGHTA, CDR2 FQGNSA. CDR3 sequence reads: CASSFGGSGANVLTF. CDR3 nucleotide sequence: TGTGCCAGCAGCTTTGGAGGTTCTGGGGCCAACGTCCTGACTTTC.

The chain links TRBV7-2 to TRBJ1-1; no reliable D call. The germline V and J ends were trimmed by 1 base and 8 bases, with 5 bases remaining between them. Germline-derived CDR1 and CDR2 are SGHTA and FQGNSA. This CDR3 comprises 11 residues. The CDR3 nucleotides are TGTGCCAGCAGCTTAGTACAGGAAGCTTTCTTT. Protein product: CASSLVQEAFF. The entire variable domain, with the rest obtained from reference TRBV7-2 and TRBJ1-1, is as follows: GAGVSQSPSNKVTEKGKDVELRCDPISGHTALYWYRQSLGQGLEFLIYFQGNSAPDKSGLPSDRFSAERTGGSVSTLTIQRTQQEDSAVYLCASSLVQEAFFGQGTRLTVV.

The chain recombines TRBV18 with TRBJ1-1, with unresolved D. The germline V and J ends were trimmed by 6 bases and 3 bases, with 11 bases remaining between them. The CDR3 loop spans 13 amino acids. Germline V gene lookup returns CDR1 KGHSH and CDR2 LQKENI. Here the CDR3 DNA reads TGTGCCAGCTCCCCCTCCCTTGACACTGAAGCTTTCTTT. This encodes CASSPSLDTEAFF.

The J gene is TRBJ2-4, the V gene TRBV5-1, with 7 positions matching TRBD1. J gave up 0 bases and V 4 bases, and 16 bases lay outside the gene matches. Germline values: CDR1 SGHRS, CDR2 YFSETQ. This CDR3 has 19 amino acids. Written as DNA, the CDR3 is TGCGCCAGCAGCCCCTATTTCGGGACAGCGACCCTAGCCAAAAACATTCAGTACTTC. Encoded protein: CASSPYFGTATLAKNIQYF.

The J gene is TRBJ2-7, the V gene TRBV5-4; 9 bases line up with TRBD1. The CDR3 consists of 14 residues. Per the germline V gene, CDR1 is SGHNT and CDR2 is YYREEE (reference sequence). V was clipped by 0 bases and J by 2 bases; unmatched bases: 0. CDR3 coding DNA: TGTGCCAGCAGCTTGGGACAGGGGGCCTACGAGCAGTACTTC. Residues: CASSLGQGAYEQYF.

The J gene is TRBJ1-1, the V gene TRBV28; D may be TRBD1 (5 bases). Germline V lookup: CDR1 MDHEN, CDR2 SYDVKM. V lost 6 bases and J lost 11, with 19 bases in between. The CDR3 length is 13 residues. The CDR3 here is CASRLTASGGAFF. The CDR3 DNA reads as TGTGCCAGCAGGTTGACAGCGAGTGGCGGGGCTTTCTTT.

This rearrangement joins TRBV19 to TRBJ2-4; possible D gene TRBD1, 5 bases. Germline assignment: CDR1 LNHDA and CDR2 SQIVND (reference sequence). This CDR3 has 15 residues. The ends were cut back, 4 bases at V and 6 bases at J, with 16 bases in the middle. Here the CDR3 DNA reads TGTGCCAGTAGTAGGGGCACCGCTACCGGAAACATTCAGTACTTC. It specifies CASSRGTATGNIQYF.

The rearrangement joins TRBV7-8 to TRBJ1-1, with a weak D call TRBD1 (6 bases). The CDR3 sequence is 13 residues long. The V end lost 5 bases, the J end lost 5 bases, and 12 bases lay between the germline ends. Germline V lookup: CDR1 SGHVS, CDR2 FQNEAQ. In DNA form, the CDR3 reads TGTGCCAGCAGCCCGCGGACAGAAACTGAAGCTTTCTTT. This codes for CASSPRTETEAFF.

This rearrangement joins TRBV9 to TRBJ2-7; D ambiguous. Looked up from germline, CDR1 is SGDLS and CDR2 is YYNGEE. The CDR3 spans 15 residues. V dropped 4 bases and J dropped 1 base, with 15 bases sitting between them. The CDR3 protein is CASSPPFAQSYEQYF. CDR3 nucleotides: TGTGCCAGCAGCCCCCCGTTCGCTCAATCCTACGAGCAGTACTTC.

The genes are TRBV27 and TRBJ1-2; possible D gene TRBD1, 5 bases. CDR1 MNHEY and CDR2 SMNVEV come from the germline V gene (reference sequence). The CDR3 loop spans 15 amino acids. V was shortened by 9 bases and J by 0 bases, with 17 bases between the two germline ends. Written as DNA, the CDR3 is TGTGCCAGTTGGGAGGGGAGTACCTCTAACTATGGCTACACCTTC. Encoded protein: CASWEGSTSNYGYTF.

The rearrangement uses TRBV4-2 and TRBJ1-5; D remains unclear. V was cut by 6 bases and J by 3 bases, with 9 bases left in between. Germline assignment: CDR1 LGHNA and CDR2 YNFKEQ. The CDR3 is 13 residues long. The CDR3 DNA reads as TGTGCCAGCAGTCGAGGCTCCAATCAGCCCCAGCATTTT. It is translated as CASSRGSNQPQHF.

The genes are TRBV19 and TRBJ1-2; possible D gene TRBD1, 5 bases. V was pared by 3 bases and J by 2 bases, with 13 bases between. CDR3 length: 15 amino acids. Germline-derived CDR1 and CDR2 are LNHDA and SQIVND (reference sequence). The CDR3 bases are TGTGCCAGTAGTATCTCCGCGGGACCCAACTATGGCTACACCTTC. It yields the protein CASSISAGPNYGYTF.

The CDR3: CASRDSKSYEQYF. In DNA, the CDR3 is TGTGCCAGCAGAGACAGCAAATCCTACGAGCAGTACTTC. V usage is TRBV28 and J usage is TRBJ2-7; D may be TRBD1 (5 bases). Germline-derived CDR1 and CDR2 are MDHEN and SYDVKM. This CDR3 is built from 13 residues. V lost 6 bases to trimming and J lost 1 base, with 10 bases between them.